The entry that follows covers one T cell receptor (beta chain) sequence. Participants were placed into cohorts based on the clinical history they reported. TCRdb's copy holds only in-frame clones and misses some; the assay was immunoSEQ multiplex PCR. The profile shows hundreds of thousands of clones, over 75% of them singletons. The CDR3 length is 16 residues. CDR1 MDHEN and CDR2 SYDVKM come from the germline V gene. V was pared by 4 bases and J by 0 bases, with 13 bases between. The source of the sample is a study of blood T cell repertoires in COVID-19. Study-wide background: The cDNA or gDNA used as material had been derived from T cells, B-cell-depleted T cells, or PBMCs.

This sequence joins TRBV28 and TRBJ2-1; weak D call: TRBD2 (5 bases). What was sequenced was PBMCs or T cells enriched from blood (not recorded which). This sequence was found in a man aged 35 to 55 in a cohort exposed to, infected with or recovered from COVID-19 (not recorded which). CDR3 region: CASSSLAGRSYNEQFF. The CDR3 DNA reads as TGTGCCAGCAGTTCTCTAGCAGGTCGCTCCTACAATGAGCAGTTCTTC.